The 24 T cell receptor beta chains below all came from one sample that was sequenced in a study of T cells expressing NK-cell markers. TCRdb re-called the 5' RACE reads and gives one entry per CDR3 protein, without DNA. This repertoire comprises 120,000 to 150,000 distinct CDR3 sequences; its ten largest clones make up more than 10%. The sample was blood T cells: a sorted CD56 or NKG2C T cell subset, CD4+ or CD8+ T cells, or bulk PBMC T cells (not recorded which). The receptor set was obtained from a man aged 18 to 30 in good health.

This chain joins TRBV7-6 and TRBJ2-7; TCRdb calls TRBD1, which cannot be checked without DNA. CDR1 is SGHVS and CDR2 is FNYEAQ in the germline V gene. CDR3 size: 13 residues. CDR3 sequence reads: CASSYNRGYEQYF. The variable domain in full, completed from reference TRBV7-6 and TRBJ2-7, reads GAGVSQSPRYKVTKRGQDVALRCDPISGHVSLYWYRQALGQGPEFLTYFNYEAQQDKSGLPNDRFSAERPEGSISTLTIQRTEQRDSAMYRCASSYNRGYEQYFGPGTRLTVT.

The genes are TRBV12-3 or TRBV12-4 and TRBJ2-2; the D call from TCRdb, TRBD1, cannot be confirmed without DNA. The CDR3 contains 17 residues. The CDR3 sequence: CASSFRTGGANTGELFF.

The rearrangement joins TRBV11-2 to TRBJ2-3; without DNA, the TCRdb call of TRBD2 cannot be checked. The CDR3 spans 16 residues. Looked up from germline, CDR1 is SGHAT and CDR2 is FQNNGV. The chain's CDR3 is CASSGISAGDLDTQYF. Supplemented by reference TRBV11-2 and TRBJ2-3, the full variable domain reads EAGVAQSPRYKIIEKRQSVAFWCNPISGHATLYWYQQILGQGPKLLIQFQNNGVVDDSQLPKDRFSAERLKGVDSTLKIQPAKLEDSAVYLCASSGISAGDLDTQYFGPGTRLTVL.

The J gene is TRBJ2-1, the V gene TRBV7-9. The CDR3 is made up of 18 amino acids. The germline V gene encodes CDR1 SEHNR and CDR2 FQNEAQ (reference sequence). CDR3 sequence: CASSLEWAYSSSYNEQFF. The full variable domain, rest sourced from reference TRBV7-9 and TRBJ2-1, is DTGVSQNPRHKITKRGQNVTFRCDPISEHNRLYWYRQTLGQGPEFLTYFQNEAQLEKSRLLSDRFSAERPKGSFSTLEIQRTEQGDSAMYLCASSLEWAYSSSYNEQFFGPGTRLTVL.

This chain links TRBV4-1 with TRBJ2-3; TCRdb selects TRBD1, and the lack of DNA leaves this call unchecked. Germline V gene sequence: CDR1 MGHRA, CDR2 YSYEKL. The CDR3 is 15 residues long. CDR3 sequence reads: CASSQDERRTDTQYF.

This CDR3 is CAWSKLSTLRGTDYEQYF. This chain uses TRBV30 with TRBJ2-7; as DNA is missing, the TRBD1 call by TCRdb cannot be tested. Germline CDR1 reads GTSNPN; CDR2 reads SVGIG (reference sequence). The CDR3 totals 18 residues. Full variable domain (rest looked up from reference TRBV30 and TRBJ2-7): SQTIHQWPATLVQPVGSPLSLECTVEGTSNPNLYWYRQAAGRGLQLLFYSVGIGQISSEVPQNLSASRPQDRQFILSSKKLLLSDSGFYLCAWSKLSTLRGTDYEQYFGPGTRLTVT.

V gene TRBV27 combines with J gene TRBJ1-1; no DNA is available, so the TRBD1 call from TCRdb remains unchecked. CDR3 length: 15 residues. From germline, CDR1 is MNHEY and CDR2 SMNVEV (reference sequence). CDR3 loop: CASSLEGTVNTEAFF.

This sequence joins TRBV7-8 and TRBJ2-5. The germline V gene has CDR1 SGHVS and CDR2 FQNEAQ. The CDR3 runs to 14 residues. CDR3 in amino acids: CASSFLGYQETQYF.

This chain joins TRBV21-1 and TRBJ2-2; TCRdb's D call of TRBD2 is untestable without DNA. TRBV21-1 is termed a pseudogene. The length of the CDR3 is 19 residues. The CDR3 protein is CASSKEGLAVPLDTGELFF.

The V call is TRBV20-1, the J call TRBJ1-1. Germline CDR1 reads DFQATT; CDR2 reads SNEGSKA (reference sequence). The CDR3 has 15 residues. The CDR3 reads CSARDFERDETEAFF.

The chain carries TRBV28 and TRBJ2-1; with no DNA, the TCRdb D assignment of TRBD2 cannot be verified. The length of the CDR3 is 16 residues. Germline CDR1 MDHEN, CDR2 SYDVKM. The CDR3 is CASRSTGTAVGNEQFF.

The chain employs TRBV20-1 and TRBJ2-2. CDR1 is DFQATT and CDR2 is SNEGSKA in the germline V gene (reference sequence). This CDR3 comprises 11 residues. The CDR3 reads CSARLTGELFF.

This chain links TRBV6-5 with TRBJ2-2; checking the TCRdb D call of TRBD2 is not possible without DNA. Per the germline V gene, CDR1 is MNHEY and CDR2 is SVGAGI. CDR3 length equals 15 residues. CDR3 amino acids: CASTPGTSGNGELFF.

The chain has TRBV30 and TRBJ1-5. This CDR3 contains 16 residues. Germline loops: CDR1 GTSNPN, CDR2 SVGIG (reference sequence). The CDR3: CAWSVSSQYSNQPQHF.

The CDR3: CASSFQAGINEQFF. The chain recombines TRBV12-1 with TRBJ2-1; there is no DNA to check the TCRdb D call of TRBD2. TRBV12-1 has pseudogene status. CDR3 length equals 14 residues.

This chain connects TRBV10-2 to TRBJ2-7. The CDR3 totals 14 residues. The germline gives CDR1 WSHSY, CDR2 SAAADI. CDR3 region: CASRSVGTTYEQYF.

The chain joins TRBV2 to TRBJ2-5; the TCRdb D gene call, TRBD1, has no DNA to confirm it. Germline V lookup: CDR1 SNHLY, CDR2 FYNNEI. This CDR3 has 13 amino acids. CDR3 sequence: CASRTFRDETQYF.

The V call is TRBV11-1, the J call TRBJ2-6; TCRdb designates TRBD2, a call that cannot be tested without DNA. Germline V gene data show CDR1 as SGHAT and CDR2 as FQDESV (reference sequence). The CDR3 extends over 19 amino acids. The CDR3 is CASSLAGEFLDSGANVLTF.

The CDR3 is CSAKPAPEDGYNEQFF. V usage is TRBV20-1 and J usage is TRBJ2-1; TCRdb's assignment of TRBD2 cannot be checked, as there is no DNA. This CDR3 region has 16 residues. Germline V gives CDR1 DFQATT, CDR2 SNEGSKA (reference sequence).

This sequence joins TRBV5-1 and TRBJ2-1. CDR1 and CDR2 (germline): SGHRS, YFSETQ. This CDR3 is 11 amino acids long. This CDR3 is CASSSENEQFF.

The rearrangement joins TRBV5-5 to TRBJ2-1; absent DNA, TCRdb's TRBD1 call cannot be checked. The CDR3 spans 16 residues. Germline lookup yields CDR1 SGHKS and CDR2 YYEKEE (reference sequence). CDR3 amino acids: CASSFRGGLAYNEQFF.

The chain recombines TRBV29-1 with TRBJ1-2; TCRdb returns TRBD1, unconfirmable since there is no DNA. Germline V CDR1 and CDR2: SQVTM, ANQGSEA. The CDR3 runs 13 residues. CDR3 amino acids: CSVGDTFNYGYTF.

This chain uses TRBV4-3 with TRBJ2-1. The CDR3 covers 13 residues. Looked up from germline, CDR1 is LGHNA and CDR2 is YSLEER. Here the CDR3 reads CASSRGRVGEQFF.

The chain employs TRBV6-1 and TRBJ2-3; TCRdb selects TRBD1, and the lack of DNA leaves this call unchecked. The CDR3 contains 14 residues. The V gene's germline CDR1 is MNHNS and CDR2 SASEGT. The CDR3 spells CASGGLRGTDTQYF.